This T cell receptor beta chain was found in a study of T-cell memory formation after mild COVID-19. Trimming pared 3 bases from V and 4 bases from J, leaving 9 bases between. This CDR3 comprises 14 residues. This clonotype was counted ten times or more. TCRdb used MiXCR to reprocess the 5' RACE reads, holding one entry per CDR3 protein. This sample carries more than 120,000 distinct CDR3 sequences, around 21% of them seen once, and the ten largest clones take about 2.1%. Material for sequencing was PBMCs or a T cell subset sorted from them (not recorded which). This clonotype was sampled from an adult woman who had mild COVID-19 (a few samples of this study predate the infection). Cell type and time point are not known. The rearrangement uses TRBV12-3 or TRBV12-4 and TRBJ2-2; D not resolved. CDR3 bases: TGTGCCAGCAGTTTCGCGCTGAGCACCGGGGAGCTGTTTTTT. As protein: CASSFALSTGELFF.